Listed below are T cell receptor beta chains from one sample, sequenced in a study of cytomegalovirus exposure and HLA in healthy donors. Method: immunoSEQ multiplex PCR; TCRdb's copy keeps in-frame clones and lacks some. The data show 95,000 to 100,000 clones, 76% seen once. Source material: PBMCs. These receptors came from a man aged 35 to 55 in good health and CMV-seronegative. Each CDR3 is given with its conserved first and last residue. A D gene is named only where the DNA matches it firmly. Expanded clones get a size class; other rows say once, few or many, or leave the size out.

>TRBD1|TRBJ2-7|.|TRBV27
CASSPRDRGNEQYF
TGTGCCAGCAGCCCCCGGGACAGGGGTAACGAGCAATACTTC
>.|TRBJ2-1|.|TRBV7-8
CASSSPGEQFF
TGTGCCAGCAGCTCCCCGGGTGAGCAGTTCTTC
>.|TRBJ1-4|.|TRBV27
CASSKGGAEKLFF
TGTGCCAGCAGCAAAGGGGGGGCTGAAAAACTGTTTTTT
>.|TRBJ1-2|.|TRBV14
CASSQALGGYGYTF
TGTGCCAGCAGCCAAGCTTTAGGGGGCTATGGCTACACCTTC
>TRBD1|TRBJ1-1|.|TRBV18
CASSSRTGGVTEAFF
TGTGCCAGCTCATCCAGGACAGGGGGGGTTACTGAAGCTTTCTTT
>.|TRBJ1-1|.|TRBV5-1
CASSQSGTNTGTEAFF
TGCGCCAGCAGCCAGTCCGGGACAAATACGGGCACTGAAGCTTTCTTT
>.|TRBJ1-1|.|TRBV19
CASSIGVFEAFF
TGTGCCAGTAGTATCGGTGTTTTTGAAGCTTTCTTT
>.|TRBJ1-1|.|TRBV19
CASSGTRAEAFF
TGTGCCAGTAGTGGTACGCGGGCCGAAGCTTTCTTT
>.|TRBJ2-7|.|TRBV9
CASSGLLWDPRDYEQYF
TGTGCCAGCAGCGGCTTACTTTGGGACCCCCGGGACTACGAGCAGTACTTC
>.|TRBJ2-3|once|TRBV7-3
CASSPQPYRASTDTQYF
TGTGCCAGCAGCCCCCAACCTTACAGGGCGAGCACAGATACGCAGTATTTT
>TRBD2|TRBJ2-5|.|TRBV6-1
CASSELRGGPQETQYF
TGTGCCAGCAGTGAACTTCGGGGGGGCCCCCAAGAGACCCAGTACTTC
>TRBD2|TRBJ2-7|.|TRBV5-4
CASSQGTSDRYEQYF
TGTGCCAGCAGCCAGGGGACTAGCGACCGCTACGAGCAGTACTTC
>TRBD2|TRBJ2-4|.|TRBV18
CASSPGLGVDIQYF
TGTGCCAGCTCACCGGGACTAGGGGTTGACATTCAGTACTTC
>.|TRBJ2-2|.|TRBV30
CAWSMTGGELFF
TGTGCCTGGAGTATGACCGGGGGGGAGCTGTTTTTT
>TRBD1|TRBJ1-2|.|TRBV7-9
CASTPGGQGSWANYGYTF
TGTGCCAGCACCCCAGGGGGACAGGGCAGTTGGGCTAACTATGGCTACACCTTC
>.|TRBJ1-5|.|TRBV4-1
CASSQDSSNQPQHF
TGCGCCAGCAGCCAAGACAGTAGCAATCAGCCCCAGCATTTT
>.|TRBJ2-3|.|TRBV7-3
CASSFQQGSTDTQYF
TGTGCCAGCAGCTTTCAACAGGGAAGCACAGATACGCAGTATTTT
>TRBD1|TRBJ1-1|.|TRBV27
CASSFQQGAAEAFF
TGTGCCAGCAGTTTCCAACAGGGGGCCGCTGAAGCTTTCTTT